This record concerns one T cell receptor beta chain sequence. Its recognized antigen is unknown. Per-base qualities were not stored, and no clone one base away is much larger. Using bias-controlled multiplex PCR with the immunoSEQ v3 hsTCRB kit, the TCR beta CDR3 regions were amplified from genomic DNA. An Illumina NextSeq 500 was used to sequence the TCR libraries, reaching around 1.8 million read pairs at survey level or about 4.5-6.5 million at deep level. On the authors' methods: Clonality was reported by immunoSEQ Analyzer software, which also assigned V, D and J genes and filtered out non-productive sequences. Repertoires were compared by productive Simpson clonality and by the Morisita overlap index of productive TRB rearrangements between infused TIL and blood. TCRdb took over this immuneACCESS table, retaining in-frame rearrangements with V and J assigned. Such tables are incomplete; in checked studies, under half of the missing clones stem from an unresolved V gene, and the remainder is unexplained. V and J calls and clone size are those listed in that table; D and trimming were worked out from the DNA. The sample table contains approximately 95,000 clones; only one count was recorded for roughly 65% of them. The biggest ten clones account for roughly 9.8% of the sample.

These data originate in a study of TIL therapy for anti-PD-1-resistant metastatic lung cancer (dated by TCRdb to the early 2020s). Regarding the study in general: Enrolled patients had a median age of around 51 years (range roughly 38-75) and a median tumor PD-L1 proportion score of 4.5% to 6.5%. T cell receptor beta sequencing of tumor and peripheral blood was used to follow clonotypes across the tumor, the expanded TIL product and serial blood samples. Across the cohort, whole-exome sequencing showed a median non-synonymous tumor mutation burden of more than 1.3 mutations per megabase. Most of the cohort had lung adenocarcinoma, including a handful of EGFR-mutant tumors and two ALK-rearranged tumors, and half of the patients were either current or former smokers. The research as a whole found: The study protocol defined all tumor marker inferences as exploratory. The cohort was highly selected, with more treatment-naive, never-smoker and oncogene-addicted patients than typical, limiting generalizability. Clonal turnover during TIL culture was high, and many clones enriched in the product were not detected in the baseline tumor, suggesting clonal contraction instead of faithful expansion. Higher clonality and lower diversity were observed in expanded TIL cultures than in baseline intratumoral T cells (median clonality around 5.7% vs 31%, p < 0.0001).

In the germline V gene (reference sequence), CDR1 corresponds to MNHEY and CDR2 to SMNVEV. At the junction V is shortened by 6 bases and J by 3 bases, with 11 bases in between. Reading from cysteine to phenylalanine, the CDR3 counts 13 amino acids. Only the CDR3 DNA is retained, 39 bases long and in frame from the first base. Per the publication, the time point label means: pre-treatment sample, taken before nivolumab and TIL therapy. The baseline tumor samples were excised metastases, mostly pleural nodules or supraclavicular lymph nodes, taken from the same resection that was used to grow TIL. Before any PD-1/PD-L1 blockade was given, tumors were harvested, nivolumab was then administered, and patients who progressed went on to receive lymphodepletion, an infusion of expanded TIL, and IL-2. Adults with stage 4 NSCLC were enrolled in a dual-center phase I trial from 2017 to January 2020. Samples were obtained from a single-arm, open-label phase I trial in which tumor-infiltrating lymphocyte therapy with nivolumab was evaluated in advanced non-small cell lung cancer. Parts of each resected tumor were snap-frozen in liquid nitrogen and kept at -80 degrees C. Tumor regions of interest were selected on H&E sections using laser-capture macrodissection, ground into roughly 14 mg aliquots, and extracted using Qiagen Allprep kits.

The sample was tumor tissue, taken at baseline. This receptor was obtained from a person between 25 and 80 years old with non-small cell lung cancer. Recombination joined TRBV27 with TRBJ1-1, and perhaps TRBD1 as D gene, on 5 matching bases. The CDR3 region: CASSLGRYTEAFF. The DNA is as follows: TGTGCCAGCAGCCTGGGACGGTACACTGAAGCTTTCTTT.